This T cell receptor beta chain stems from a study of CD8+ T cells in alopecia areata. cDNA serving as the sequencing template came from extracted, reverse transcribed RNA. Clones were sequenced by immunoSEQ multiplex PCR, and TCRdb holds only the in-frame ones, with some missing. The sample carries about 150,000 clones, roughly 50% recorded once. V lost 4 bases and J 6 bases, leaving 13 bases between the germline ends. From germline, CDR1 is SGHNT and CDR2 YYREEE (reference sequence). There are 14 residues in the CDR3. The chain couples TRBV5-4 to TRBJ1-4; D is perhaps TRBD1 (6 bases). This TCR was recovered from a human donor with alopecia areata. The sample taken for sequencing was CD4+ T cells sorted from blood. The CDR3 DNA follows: TGTGCCAGCAGCCCTGGACAGCAAGATGAAAAACTGTTTTTT. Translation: CASSPGQQDEKLFF.